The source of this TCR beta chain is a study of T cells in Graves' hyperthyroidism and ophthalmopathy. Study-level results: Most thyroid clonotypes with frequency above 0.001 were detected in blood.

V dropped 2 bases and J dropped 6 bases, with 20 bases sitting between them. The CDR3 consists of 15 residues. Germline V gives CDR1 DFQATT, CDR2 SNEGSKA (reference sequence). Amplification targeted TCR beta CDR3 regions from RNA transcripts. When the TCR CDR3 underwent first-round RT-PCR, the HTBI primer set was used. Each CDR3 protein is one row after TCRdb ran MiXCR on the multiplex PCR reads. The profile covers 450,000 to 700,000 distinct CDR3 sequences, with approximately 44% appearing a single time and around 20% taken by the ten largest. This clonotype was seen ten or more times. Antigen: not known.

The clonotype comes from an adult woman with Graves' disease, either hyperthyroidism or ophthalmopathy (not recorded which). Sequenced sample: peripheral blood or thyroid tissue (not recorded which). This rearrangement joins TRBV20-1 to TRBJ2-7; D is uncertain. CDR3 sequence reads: CSARFALKVSTEQYF. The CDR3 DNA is TGCAGTGCTAGATTTGCCCTAAAAGTCTCCACCGAGCAGTACTTC.